A selection of T cell receptor beta chains follows, all from one sample in a study of human T cells and chemical hapten exposure. TCRdb ran MiXCR on the RACE reads and lists one entry per CDR3 protein. The repertoire has over 85,000 distinct CDR3 sequences, approximately 11% of them found once; the top ten carry around 3.1%. The material was whole blood, obtained in connection with sensitization to the hapten diphenylcyclopropenone (DPC). These receptors all come from a woman in her fifties or sixties with alopecia areata. Some clones in this sample may be carry-over from other donors' samples. Both conserved end residues are part of each CDR3. The order of the fields is D gene, J gene, V gene, clone size, CDR3 DNA, CDR3 protein. A D gene is named only where the DNA matches it firmly. The size field is filled for only some rows; it gives once, few, many or a size class.

NA | TRBJ2-7 | TRBV11-2 | many | TGTGCCAGCAGCCCTAAGGAGTCCTACGAGCAGTACTTC | CASSPKESYEQYF
NA | TRBJ2-1 | TRBV5-1 | few | TGCGCCAGCAGCAAGGGAGTTTCTTGGGGCCCGCGGTCCTACAATGAGCAGTTCTTC | CASSKGVSWGPRSYNEQFF
NA | TRBJ1-3 | TRBV9 | few | TGTGCCAGCAGCCCCCGGAGATTCGGGGGAAACACCATATATTTT | CASSPRRFGGNTIYF
TRBD2 | TRBJ2-7 | TRBV11-2 | many | TGTGCCAGCAGCTCCCGGCGCCCCCGGGGGGTCCTCTACGAGCAGTACTTC | CASSSRRPRGVLYEQYF
TRBD1 | TRBJ1-2 | TRBV5-1 | few | TGCGCCAGCAGCGCGGCCGGACAGGGGGCGCGGGGCTACACCTTC | CASSAAGQGARGYTF
TRBD2 | TRBJ2-7 | TRBV12-3/TRBV12-4 | NA | TGTGCCAGCAGTCCTCGGACTAGCGGTAGATCCTACGAGCAGTACTTC | CASSPRTSGRSYEQYF
TRBD2 | TRBJ2-1 | TRBV12-3/TRBV12-4 | NA | TGTGCCAGCAGCCCCCGTGGGGCTAGCGGGTTCTCCTACAATGAGCAGTTCTTC | CASSPRGASGFSYNEQFF
NA | TRBJ1-2 | TRBV2 | NA | TGTGCCAGCAGTGACCGGGTAACCTCAGTTGGCTACACCTTC | CASSDRVTSVGYTF
TRBD1 | TRBJ2-7 | TRBV2 | few | TGTGCCAGCACCCGGGACAGCGTGGAGCAGTACTTC | CASTRDSVEQYF
NA | TRBJ1-2 | TRBV5-1 | many | TGCGCCAGCAGCACCGGACAGTCTTCTTCCGGCTACACCTTC | CASSTGQSSSGYTF
NA | TRBJ1-6 | TRBV20-1 | NA | TGCAGTGCTAGATCCGGTAATTCACCCCTCCACTTT | CSARSGNSPLHF
NA | TRBJ2-3 | TRBV5-4 | NA | TGTGCCAGCAGCTCTCAGATAGGGGGAGATACGCAGTATTTT | CASSSQIGGDTQYF